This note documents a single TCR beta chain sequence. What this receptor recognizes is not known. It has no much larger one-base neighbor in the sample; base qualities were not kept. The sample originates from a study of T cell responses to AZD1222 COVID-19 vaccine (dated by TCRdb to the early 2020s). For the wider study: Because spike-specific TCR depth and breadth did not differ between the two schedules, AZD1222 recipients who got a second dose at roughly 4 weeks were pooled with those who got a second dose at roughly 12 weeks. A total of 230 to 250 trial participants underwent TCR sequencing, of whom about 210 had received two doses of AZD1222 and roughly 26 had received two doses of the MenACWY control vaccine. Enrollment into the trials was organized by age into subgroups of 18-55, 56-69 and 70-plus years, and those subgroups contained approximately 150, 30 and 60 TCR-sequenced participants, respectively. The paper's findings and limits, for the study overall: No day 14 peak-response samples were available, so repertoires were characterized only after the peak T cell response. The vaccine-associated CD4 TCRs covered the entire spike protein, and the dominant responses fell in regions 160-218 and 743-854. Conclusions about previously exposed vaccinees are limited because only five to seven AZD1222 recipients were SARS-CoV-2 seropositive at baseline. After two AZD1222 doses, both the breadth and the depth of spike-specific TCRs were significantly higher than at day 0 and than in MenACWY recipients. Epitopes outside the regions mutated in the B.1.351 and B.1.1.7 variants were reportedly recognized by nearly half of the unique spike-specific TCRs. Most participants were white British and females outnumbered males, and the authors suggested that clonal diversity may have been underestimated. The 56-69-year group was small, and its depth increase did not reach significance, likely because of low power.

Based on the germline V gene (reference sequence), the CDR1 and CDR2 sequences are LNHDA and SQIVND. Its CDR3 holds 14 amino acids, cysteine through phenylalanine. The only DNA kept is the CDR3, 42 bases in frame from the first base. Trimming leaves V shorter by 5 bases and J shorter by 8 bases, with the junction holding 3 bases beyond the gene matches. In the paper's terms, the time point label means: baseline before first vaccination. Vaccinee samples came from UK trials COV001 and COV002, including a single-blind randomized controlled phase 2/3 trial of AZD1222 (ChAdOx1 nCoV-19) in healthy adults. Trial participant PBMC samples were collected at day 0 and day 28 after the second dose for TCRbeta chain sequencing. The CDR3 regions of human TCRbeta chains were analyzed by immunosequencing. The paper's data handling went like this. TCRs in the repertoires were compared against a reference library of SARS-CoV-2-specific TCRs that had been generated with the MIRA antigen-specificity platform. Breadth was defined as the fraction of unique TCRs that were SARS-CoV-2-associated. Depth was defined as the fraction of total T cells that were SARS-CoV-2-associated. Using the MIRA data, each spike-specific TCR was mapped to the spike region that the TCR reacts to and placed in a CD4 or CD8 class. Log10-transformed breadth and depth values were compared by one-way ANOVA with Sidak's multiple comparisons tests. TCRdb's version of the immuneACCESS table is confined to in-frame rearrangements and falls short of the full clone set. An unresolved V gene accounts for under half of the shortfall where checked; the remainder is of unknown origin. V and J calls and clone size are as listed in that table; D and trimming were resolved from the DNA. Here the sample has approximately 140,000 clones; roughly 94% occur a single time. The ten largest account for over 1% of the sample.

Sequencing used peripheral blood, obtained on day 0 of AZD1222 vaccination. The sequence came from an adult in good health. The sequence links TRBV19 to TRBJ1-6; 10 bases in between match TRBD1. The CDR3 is CASSLGTGDSPLHF. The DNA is TGTGCCAGTAGTCTCGGGACAGGGGATTCACCCCTCCACTTT.